The text below deals with one T cell receptor (beta chain). The CDR3 covers 14 residues. The V gene end was trimmed by 2 bases and the J gene end by 8 bases; junction bases not matched to a gene: 2. The germline CDR1 and CDR2 sequences are LGHNT and FRNRAP. This entry belongs to a study of blood T cell repertoires in COVID-19. As handled by the study authors: Amplified reference gene primers provided the basis for estimating nucleated cell counts. Only in-frame clones appear in the TCRdb table, and some are missing; sequencing was by immunoSEQ multiplex PCR. D and trimming come from the DNA, and the V and J calls and clone size come from that table. Among 350,000 to 450,000 clones listed, 85% were seen once.

This chain connects TRBV12-5 to TRBJ2-1, with 11 positions matching TRBD2. The TCR sequence derives from a woman under 30 with acute or convalescent COVID-19. Sequenced material: peripheral blood. DNA for the CDR3: TGTGCTAGTGGTTTGCGTAGCGGGAGGGATGAGCAGTTCTTC. Amino acids: CASGLRSGRDEQFF.